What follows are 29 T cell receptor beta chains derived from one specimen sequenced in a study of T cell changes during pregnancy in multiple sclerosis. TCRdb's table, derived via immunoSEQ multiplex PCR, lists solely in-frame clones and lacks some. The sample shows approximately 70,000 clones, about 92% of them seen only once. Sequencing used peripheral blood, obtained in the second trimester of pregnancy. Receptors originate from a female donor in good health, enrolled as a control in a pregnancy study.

CDR3 loop: CASSLDSYTDTQYF. The CDR3 nucleotides are TGTGCCAGCAGCTTAGACAGCTACACAGATACGCAGTATTTT. The rearrangement links TRBV7-3 to TRBJ2-3, with TRBD1 as a possible D gene (5 bases). Trimming cost V 2 bases and J 2 bases, with 8 bases left between them. The germline V gene encodes CDR1 SGHTA and CDR2 FQGTGA. This CDR3 comprises 14 residues.

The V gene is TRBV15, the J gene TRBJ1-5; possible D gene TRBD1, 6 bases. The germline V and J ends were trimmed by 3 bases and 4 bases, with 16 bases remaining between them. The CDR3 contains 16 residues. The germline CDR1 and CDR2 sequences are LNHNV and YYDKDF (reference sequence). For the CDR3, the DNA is TGTGCCACCAGCAGGGCCAGGGGTTTATCAAATCAGCCCCAGCATTTT. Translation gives CATSRARGLSNQPQHF.

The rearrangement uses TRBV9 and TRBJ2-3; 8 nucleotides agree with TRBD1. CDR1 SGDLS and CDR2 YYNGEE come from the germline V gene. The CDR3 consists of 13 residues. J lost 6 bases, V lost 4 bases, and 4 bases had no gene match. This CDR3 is CASSPRQGDTQYF. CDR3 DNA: TGTGCCAGCAGCCCTAGACAGGGGGATACGCAGTATTTT.

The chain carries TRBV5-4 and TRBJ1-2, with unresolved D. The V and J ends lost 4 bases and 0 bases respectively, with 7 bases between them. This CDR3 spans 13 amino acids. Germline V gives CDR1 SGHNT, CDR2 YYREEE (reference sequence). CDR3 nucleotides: TGTGCCAGCAGCCGGGTCCCTAACTATGGCTACACCTTC. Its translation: CASSRVPNYGYTF.

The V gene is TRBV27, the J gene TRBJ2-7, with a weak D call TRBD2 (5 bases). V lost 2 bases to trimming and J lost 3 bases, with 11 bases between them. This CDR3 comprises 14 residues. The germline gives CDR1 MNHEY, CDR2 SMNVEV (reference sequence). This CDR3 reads CASSLRDTSYEQYF. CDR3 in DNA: TGTGCCAGCAGTTTACGTGACACTAGCTACGAGCAGTACTTC.

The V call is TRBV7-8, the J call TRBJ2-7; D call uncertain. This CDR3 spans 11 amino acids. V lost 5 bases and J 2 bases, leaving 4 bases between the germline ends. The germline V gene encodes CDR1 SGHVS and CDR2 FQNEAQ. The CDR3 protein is CASSVAYEQYF. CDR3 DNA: TGTGCCAGCAGCGTCGCCTACGAGCAGTACTTC. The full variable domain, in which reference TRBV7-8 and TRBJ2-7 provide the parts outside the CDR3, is GAGVSQSPRYKVAKRGQDVALRCDPISGHVSLFWYQQALGQGPEFLTYFQNEAQLDKSGLPSDRFFAERPEGSVSTLKIQRTQQEDSAVYLCASSVAYEQYFGPGTRLTVT.

The CDR3 spells CASSLEWGTGPEKLFF. The DNA of the CDR3 is TGTGCCAGCAGCTTAGAATGGGGGACAGGGCCTGAAAAACTGTTTTTT. This chain joins TRBV11-2 and TRBJ1-4; 9 bases are a match to TRBD1. Germline values: CDR1 SGHAT, CDR2 FQNNGV. The CDR3 consists of 16 residues. V gave up 0 bases and J gave up 7 bases; unmatched junction bases: 6. The complete variable domain, with remaining parts taken from reference TRBV11-2 and TRBJ1-4, reads EAGVAQSPRYKIIEKRQSVAFWCNPISGHATLYWYQQILGQGPKLLIQFQNNGVVDDSQLPKDRFSAERLKGVDSTLKIQPAKLEDSAVYLCASSLEWGTGPEKLFFGSGTQLSVL.

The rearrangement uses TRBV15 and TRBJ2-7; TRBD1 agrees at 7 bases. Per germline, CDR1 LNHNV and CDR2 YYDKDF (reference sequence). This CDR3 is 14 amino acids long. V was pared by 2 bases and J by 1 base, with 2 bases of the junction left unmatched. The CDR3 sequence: CATSRWDSSYEQYF. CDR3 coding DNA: TGTGCCACCAGCAGATGGGACAGTTCCTACGAGCAGTACTTC.

DNA of the CDR3: TGCAGCGCGAGTGGCAGGTACACAGATACGCAGTATTTT. Protein sequence: CSASGRYTDTQYF. The J gene is TRBJ2-3, the V gene TRBV29-1, with no clear D. Trimming removed 7 bases at V and 2 bases at J, with 13 bases between. The CDR3 is made up of 13 amino acids. The germline V gene has CDR1 SQVTM and CDR2 ANQGSEA.

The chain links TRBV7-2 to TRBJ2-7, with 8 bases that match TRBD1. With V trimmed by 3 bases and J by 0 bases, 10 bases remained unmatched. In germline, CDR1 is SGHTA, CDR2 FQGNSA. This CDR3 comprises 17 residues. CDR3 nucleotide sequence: TGTGCCAGCAGCTTCCACTACGGGGGACAGGCCTCCTACGAGCAGTACTTC. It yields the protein CASSFHYGGQASYEQYF. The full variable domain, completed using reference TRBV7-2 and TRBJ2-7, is GAGVSQSPSNKVTEKGKDVELRCDPISGHTALYWYRQSLGQGLEFLIYFQGNSAPDKSGLPSDRFSAERTGGSVSTLTIQRTQQEDSAVYLCASSFHYGGQASYEQYFGPGTRLTVT.

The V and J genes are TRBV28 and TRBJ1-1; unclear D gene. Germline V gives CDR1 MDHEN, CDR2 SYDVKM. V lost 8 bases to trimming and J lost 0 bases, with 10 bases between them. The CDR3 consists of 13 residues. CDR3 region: CASLGGVNTEAFF. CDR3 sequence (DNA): TGTGCCAGCTTGGGAGGAGTGAACACTGAAGCTTTCTTT.

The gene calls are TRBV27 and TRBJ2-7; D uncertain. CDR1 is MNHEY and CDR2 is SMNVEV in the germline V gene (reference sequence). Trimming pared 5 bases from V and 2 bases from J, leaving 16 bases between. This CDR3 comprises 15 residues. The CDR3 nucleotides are TGTGCCAGCAGTATAAACCCCCCTAGTCCCTACGAGCAGTACTTC. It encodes CASSINPPSPYEQYF.

The CDR3 is CSVIQGAGRGEQYF. DNA of the CDR3: TGCAGCGTAATACAGGGGGCGGGGAGGGGCGAGCAGTACTTC. This chain joins TRBV29-1 and TRBJ2-7; the match to TRBD1 covers 9 bases. The CDR3 is 14 residues long. Trimming took 6 bases from V and 6 from J; bases not matched to a gene: 12. The V gene's germline CDR1 is SQVTM and CDR2 ANQGSEA.

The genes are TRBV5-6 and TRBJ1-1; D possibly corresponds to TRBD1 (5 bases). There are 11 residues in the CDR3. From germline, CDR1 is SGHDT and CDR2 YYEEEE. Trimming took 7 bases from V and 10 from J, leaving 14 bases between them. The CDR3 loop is CASGRGVGAFF. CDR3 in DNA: TGTGCCAGCGGAAGGGGCGTAGGAGCTTTCTTT.

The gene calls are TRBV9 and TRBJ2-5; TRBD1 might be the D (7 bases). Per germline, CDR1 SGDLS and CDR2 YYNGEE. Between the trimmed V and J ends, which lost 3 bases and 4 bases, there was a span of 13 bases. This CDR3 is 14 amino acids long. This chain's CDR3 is CASSEQGGRETQYF. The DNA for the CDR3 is TGTGCCAGCAGCGAGCAGGGGGGCCGAGAGACCCAGTACTTC.

The CDR3 DNA sequence: TGCGCCAGCAGCTTGACTGCGTCCTACAATGAGCAGTTCTTC. It is translated as CASSLTASYNEQFF. The chain couples TRBV5-1 to TRBJ2-1; D is ambiguous. Germline V gives CDR1 SGHRS, CDR2 YFSETQ. There are 14 residues in the CDR3. The V gene lost 1 base and the J gene lost 1 base, with 6 bases spanning the gap.

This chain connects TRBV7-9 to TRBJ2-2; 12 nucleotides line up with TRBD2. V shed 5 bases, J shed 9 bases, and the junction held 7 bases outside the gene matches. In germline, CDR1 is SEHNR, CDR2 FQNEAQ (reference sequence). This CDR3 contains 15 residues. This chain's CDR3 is CASSIGLAGLWELFF. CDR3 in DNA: TGTGCCAGCAGCATCGGACTAGCGGGACTCTGGGAGCTGTTTTTT.

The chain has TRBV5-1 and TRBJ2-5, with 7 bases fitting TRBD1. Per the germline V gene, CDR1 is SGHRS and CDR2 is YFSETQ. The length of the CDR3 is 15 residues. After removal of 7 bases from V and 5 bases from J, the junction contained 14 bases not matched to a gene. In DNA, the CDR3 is TGCGCCAGCCGCCAGGGGGTCAATCGCTGGGAGACCCAGTACTTC. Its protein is CASRQGVNRWETQYF.

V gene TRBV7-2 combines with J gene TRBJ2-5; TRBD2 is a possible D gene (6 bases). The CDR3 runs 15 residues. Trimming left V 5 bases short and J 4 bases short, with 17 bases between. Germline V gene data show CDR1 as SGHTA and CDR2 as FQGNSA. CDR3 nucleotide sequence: TGTGCCAGCAGCCCAGCTAGGGCGGGGAGAGAGACCCAGTACTTC. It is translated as CASSPARAGRETQYF.

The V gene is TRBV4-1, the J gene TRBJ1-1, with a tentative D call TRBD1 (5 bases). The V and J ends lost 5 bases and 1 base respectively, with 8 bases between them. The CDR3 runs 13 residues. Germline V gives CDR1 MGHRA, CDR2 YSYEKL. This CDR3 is CASSGQKNTEAFF. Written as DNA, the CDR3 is TGCGCCAGCAGCGGACAAAAGAACACTGAAGCTTTCTTT.

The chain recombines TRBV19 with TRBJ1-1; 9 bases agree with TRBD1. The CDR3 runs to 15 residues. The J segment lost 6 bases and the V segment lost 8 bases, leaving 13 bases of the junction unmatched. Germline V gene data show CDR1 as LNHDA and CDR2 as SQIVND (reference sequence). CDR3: CASDFTGQGGSEAFF. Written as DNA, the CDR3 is TGTGCCAGTGATTTCACGGGACAGGGTGGATCTGAAGCTTTCTTT.

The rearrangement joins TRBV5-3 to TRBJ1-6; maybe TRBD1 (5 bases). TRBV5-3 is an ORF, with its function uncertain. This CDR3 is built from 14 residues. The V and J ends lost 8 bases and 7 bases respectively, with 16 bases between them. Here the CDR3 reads CARHHPGLNSPLHF. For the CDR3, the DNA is TGTGCCAGGCACCACCCAGGGTTGAATTCACCCCTCCACTTT.

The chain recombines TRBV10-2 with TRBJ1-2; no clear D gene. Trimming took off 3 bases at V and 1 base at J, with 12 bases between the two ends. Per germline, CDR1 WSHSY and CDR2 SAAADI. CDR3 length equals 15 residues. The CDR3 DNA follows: TGCGCCAGCAGTGAACTGGGCAGCCTTAACTATGGCTACACCTTC. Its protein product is CASSELGSLNYGYTF.

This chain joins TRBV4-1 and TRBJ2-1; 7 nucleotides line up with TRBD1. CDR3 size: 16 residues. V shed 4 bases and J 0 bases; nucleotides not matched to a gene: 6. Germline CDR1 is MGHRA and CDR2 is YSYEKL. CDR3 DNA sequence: TGCGCCAGCAGCCCCCAAGGGGGCAGCTCCTACAATGAGCAGTTCTTC. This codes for CASSPQGGSSYNEQFF.

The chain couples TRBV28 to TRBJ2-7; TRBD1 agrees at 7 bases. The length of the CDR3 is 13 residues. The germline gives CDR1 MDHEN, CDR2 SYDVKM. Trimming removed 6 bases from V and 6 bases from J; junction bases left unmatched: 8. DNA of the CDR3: TGTGCCAGCAGGCTAGACAGGGACAGCGAGCAGTACTTC. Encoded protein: CASRLDRDSEQYF.

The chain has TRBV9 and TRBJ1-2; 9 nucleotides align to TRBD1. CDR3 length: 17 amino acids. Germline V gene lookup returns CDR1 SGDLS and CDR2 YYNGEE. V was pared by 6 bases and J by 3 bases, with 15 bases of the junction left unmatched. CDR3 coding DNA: TGTGCCAGCACGCCACTCATACAGGGGGCCGGGGACTATGGCTACACCTTC. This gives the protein CASTPLIQGAGDYGYTF.

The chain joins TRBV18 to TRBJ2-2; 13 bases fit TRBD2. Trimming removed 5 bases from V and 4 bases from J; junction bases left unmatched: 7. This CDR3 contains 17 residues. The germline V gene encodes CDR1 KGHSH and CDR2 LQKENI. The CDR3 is CASSSTGLAGITGELFF. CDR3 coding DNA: TGTGCCAGCTCATCAACGGGACTAGCGGGGATCACCGGGGAGCTGTTTTTT.

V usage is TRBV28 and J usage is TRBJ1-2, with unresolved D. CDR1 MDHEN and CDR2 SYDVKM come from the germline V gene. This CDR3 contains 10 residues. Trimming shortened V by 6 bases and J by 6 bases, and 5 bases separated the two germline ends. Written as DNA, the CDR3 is TGTGCCAGCAGGGCCAATGGCTACACCTTC. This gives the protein CASRANGYTF.

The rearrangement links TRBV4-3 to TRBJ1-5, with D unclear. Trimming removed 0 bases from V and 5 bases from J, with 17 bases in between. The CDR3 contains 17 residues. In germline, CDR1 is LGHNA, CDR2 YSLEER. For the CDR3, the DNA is TGCGCCAGCAGCCAAGATCGGCCGGGAGGTCAAGATCAGCCCCAGCATTTT. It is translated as CASSQDRPGGQDQPQHF.